The 9 T cell receptor beta chains reported below all come from one sample, sequenced in a study of blood T cell repertoires in COVID-19. Sequencing was performed with immunoSEQ multiplex PCR; in TCRdb, only in-frame clones are kept and a portion is missing. Of roughly 220,000 clones listed, around three quarters are singletons. Sequencing was performed on peripheral blood. Source of these receptors: a woman aged 70 to 79 with acute or convalescent COVID-19.

V and J are TRBV14 and TRBJ2-2; 10 nucleotides match TRBD2. The ends lost 4 bases at V and 5 bases at J; junction bases unmatched: 4. Germline CDR1 is SGHDN and CDR2 is FVKESK. The CDR3 is made up of 15 amino acids. DNA for the CDR3: TGTGCCAGCAGCCCTAGCGGGAGAGGGACCGGGGAGCTGTTTTTT. Its protein is CASSPSGRGTGELFF. The whole variable domain, filled in from reference TRBV14 and TRBJ2-2, reads EAGVTQFPSHSVIEKGQTVTLRCDPISGHDNLYWYRRVMGKEIKFLLHFVKESKQDESGMPNNRFLAERTGGTYSTLKVQPAELEDSGVYFCASSPSGRGTGELFFGEGSRLTVL.

CDR3 DNA sequence: TGCGCCAGCAGCCACCCCGGACAGGGTATCTATGGCTACACCTTC. The encoded protein is CASSHPGQGIYGYTF. The V gene is TRBV4-1, the J gene TRBJ1-2, with TRBD1 identical over 8 bases. The CDR3 contains 15 residues. The V and J ends lost 3 bases and 4 bases, in that order; junction bases with no gene match: 7. Per the germline V gene, CDR1 is MGHRA and CDR2 is YSYEKL.

The chain has TRBV21-1 and TRBJ2-2; TRBD1, as called in the table, went unchecked against the DNA. TRBV21-1 constitutes a pseudogene. This CDR3 is built from 16 residues. The CDR3 region is CASSTLSTENTGELFF. The CDR3 nucleotides read TGTGCCAGCAGCACCCTATCGACAGAGAACACCGGGGAGCTGTTTTTT.

V is TRBV21-1 and J is TRBJ2-7; TRBD1 was called by the table and not checked on the DNA. TRBV21-1 is flagged as a pseudogene. The CDR3 covers 17 residues. CDR3 nucleotide sequence: TGTGCCAATACCCTCTACAGGACAGCAGGGAGTTCCTACGAGCAGTACTTC. Its protein product is CANTLYRTAGSSYEQYF.

The chain has TRBV30 and TRBJ2-7; D is possibly TRBD2 (6 bases). The CDR3 sequence is 12 residues long. Trimming cost V 1 base and J 3 bases, with 7 bases left between them. The V gene's germline CDR1 is GTSNPN and CDR2 SVGIG (reference sequence). The CDR3 nucleotides are TGTGCCTGGAGTGGGACTAACTACGAGCAGTACTTC. It translates to CAWSGTNYEQYF.

V is TRBV7-3 and J is TRBJ2-1; 9 positions agree with TRBD2. Germline CDR1 is SGHTA and CDR2 is FQGTGA. The CDR3 has 14 residues. Trimming took 4 bases from V and 8 from J; bases not matched to a gene: 6. CDR3 sequence reads: CASSSSGTGDEQFF. CDR3 DNA sequence: TGTGCCAGCAGCTCTAGCGGGACGGGGGATGAGCAGTTCTTC.

The chain carries TRBV6-5 and TRBJ1-5, with unresolved D. From germline, CDR1 is MNHEY and CDR2 SVGAGI. This CDR3 is 13 amino acids long. V was trimmed by 8 bases and J by 1 base, leaving 9 bases between them. The CDR3 loop is CASSFVSNQPQHF. The CDR3 DNA reads TGTGCCAGCTCCTTCGTAAGCAATCAGCCCCAGCATTTT.

Only a few counts were recorded for this clone. The chain is built from TRBV2 and TRBJ2-1; the D gene is possibly TRBD2 (5 bases). This CDR3 comprises 12 residues. Trimming pared 10 bases from V and 10 bases from J, leaving 17 bases between. Per the germline V gene, CDR1 is SNHLY and CDR2 is FYNNEI. The CDR3 DNA reads as TGTGCCACCCCCCGAGGAACGGGAGAGCAGTTCTTC. Translating it yields CATPRGTGEQFF.

A word on this clone: Other DNA sequences in this specimen translate into the identical CDR3. This sequence joins TRBV5-1 and TRBJ2-3, with 9 nucleotides matching TRBD2. Per the germline V gene, CDR1 is SGHRS and CDR2 is YFSETQ. This CDR3 has 15 residues. Trimming at V came to 2 bases and at J to 3 bases, leaving 4 bases not matched to a gene. The CDR3 DNA follows: TGCGCCAGCAGCTTAGGGCTAGCGGGAACAGATACGCAGTATTTT. Amino acids: CASSLGLAGTDTQYF. The full variable domain, rest sourced from reference TRBV5-1 and TRBJ2-3, is KAGVTQTPRYLIKTRGQQVTLSCSPISGHRSVSWYQQTPGQGLQFLFEYFSETQRNKGNFPGRFSGRQFSNSRSEMNVSTLELGDSALYLCASSLGLAGTDTQYFGPGTRLTVL.